This T cell receptor beta chain was retrieved from a study of cytomegalovirus exposure and HLA in healthy donors. This PCR relied on a set of 60 Vbeta primers and 13 Jbeta primers. Repertoires were generated with immunoSEQ multiplex PCR, while TCRdb's copy carries only in-frame clones and drops some. Of fewer than 250,000 clones listed, about 70% are singletons. CDR1 is MNHEY and CDR2 is SMNVEV in the germline V gene (reference sequence). This CDR3 is 14 amino acids long. This clonotype originated in a woman in her 30s in good health and CMV-seronegative. The chain uses TRBV27 and TRBJ2-5; 7 nucleotides agree with TRBD2. The J call may be mistaken, given a closer DNA end match to TRBJ2-7. Material for sequencing was PBMCs. CDR3 DNA: TGTGCCAGCAGTTTAGCGGGGAGGGGAGACGAGCAGTACTTC. This encodes CASSLAGRGDEQYF.